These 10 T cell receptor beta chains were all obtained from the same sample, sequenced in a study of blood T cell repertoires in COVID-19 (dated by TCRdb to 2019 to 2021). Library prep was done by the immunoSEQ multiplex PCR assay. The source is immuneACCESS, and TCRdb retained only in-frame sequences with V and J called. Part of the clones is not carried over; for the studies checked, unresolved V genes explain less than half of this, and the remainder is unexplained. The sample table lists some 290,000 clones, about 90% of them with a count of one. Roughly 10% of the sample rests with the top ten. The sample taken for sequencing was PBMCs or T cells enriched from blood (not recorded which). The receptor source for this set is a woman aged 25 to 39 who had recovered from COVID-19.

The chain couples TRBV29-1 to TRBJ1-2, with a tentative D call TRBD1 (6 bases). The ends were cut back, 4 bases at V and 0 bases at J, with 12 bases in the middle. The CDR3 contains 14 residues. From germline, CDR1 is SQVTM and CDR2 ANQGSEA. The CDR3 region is CSVVRGYTNYGYTF. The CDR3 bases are TGCAGCGTTGTCAGGGGATACACTAACTATGGCTACACCTTC.

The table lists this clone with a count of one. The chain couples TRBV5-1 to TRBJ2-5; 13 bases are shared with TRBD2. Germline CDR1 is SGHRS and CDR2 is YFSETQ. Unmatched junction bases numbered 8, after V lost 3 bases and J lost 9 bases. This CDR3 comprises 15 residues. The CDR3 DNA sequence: TGCGCCAGCAGCTCCGGACTAGCGGGAGAGGGGGCCCAGTACTTC. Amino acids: CASSSGLAGEGAQYF.

The CDR3 nucleotides are TGTGCCAGCAGTCCGAGCGGGGGAAATGGAATAAGTGGCTACACCTTC. It yields the protein CASSPSGGNGISGYTF. The V call is TRBV6-6, the J call TRBJ1-2, with a weak D call TRBD1 (5 bases). The V and J ends lost 5 bases and 7 bases respectively, with 23 bases between them. This CDR3 contains 16 residues. Germline assignment: CDR1 MNHNY and CDR2 SVGAGI (reference sequence).

The CDR3 DNA reads TGTGCCAGCAGCTTATCACATCCCGCTGAAGCTTTCTTT. It specifies CASSLSHPAEAFF. V gene TRBV11-2 combines with J gene TRBJ1-1; D is ambiguous. This CDR3 contains 13 residues. With 2 bases removed from V and 6 bases from J, the gap between germline ends came to 10 bases. In germline, CDR1 is SGHAT, CDR2 FQNNGV.

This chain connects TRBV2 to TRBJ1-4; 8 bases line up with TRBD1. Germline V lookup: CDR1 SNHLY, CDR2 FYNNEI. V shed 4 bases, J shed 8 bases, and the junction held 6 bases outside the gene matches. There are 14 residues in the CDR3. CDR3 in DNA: TGTGCCAGCAGTGGGCAGGGGGCGCGAGAAAAACTGTTTTTT. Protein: CASSGQGAREKLFF.

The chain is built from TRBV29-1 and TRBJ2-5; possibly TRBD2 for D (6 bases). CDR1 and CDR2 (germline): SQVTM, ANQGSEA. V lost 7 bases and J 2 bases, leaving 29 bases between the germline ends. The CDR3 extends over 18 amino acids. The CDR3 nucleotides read TGCAGCGCCCAACCTAGATTCGCGGGACTCCAGAAGCAAGAGACCCAGTACTTC. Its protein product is CSAQPRFAGLQKQETQYF.

DNA for the CDR3: TGTGCCAGCAGTCCCCTAGGGGGAAATCAGCCCCAGCATTTT. This gives the protein CASSPLGGNQPQHF. J is TRBJ1-5 and V is TRBV6-5; possibly TRBD1 for D (6 bases). Germline V gene sequence: CDR1 MNHEY, CDR2 SVGAGI. The CDR3 is 14 amino acids. With 5 bases removed from V and 4 bases from J, the gap between germline ends came to 12 bases.

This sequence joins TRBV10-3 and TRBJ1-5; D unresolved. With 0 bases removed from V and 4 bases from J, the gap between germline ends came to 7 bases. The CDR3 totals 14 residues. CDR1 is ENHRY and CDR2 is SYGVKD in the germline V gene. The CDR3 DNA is TGTGCCATCAGTGAGTCCAAAGCTAATCAGCCCCAGCATTTT. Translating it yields CAISESKANQPQHF.

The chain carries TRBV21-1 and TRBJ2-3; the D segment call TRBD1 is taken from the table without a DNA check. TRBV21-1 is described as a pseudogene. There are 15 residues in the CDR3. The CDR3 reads CASSGWGQPADTQYF. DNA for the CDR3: TGTGCCAGCAGCGGTTGGGGACAGCCCGCTGATACGCAGTATTTT.

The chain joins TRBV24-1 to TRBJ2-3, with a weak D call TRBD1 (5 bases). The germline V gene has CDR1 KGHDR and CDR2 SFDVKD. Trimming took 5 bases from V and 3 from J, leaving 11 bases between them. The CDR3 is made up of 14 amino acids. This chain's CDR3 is CATSAGWITDTQYF. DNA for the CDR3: TGTGCCACCAGTGCAGGGTGGATTACAGATACGCAGTATTTT.